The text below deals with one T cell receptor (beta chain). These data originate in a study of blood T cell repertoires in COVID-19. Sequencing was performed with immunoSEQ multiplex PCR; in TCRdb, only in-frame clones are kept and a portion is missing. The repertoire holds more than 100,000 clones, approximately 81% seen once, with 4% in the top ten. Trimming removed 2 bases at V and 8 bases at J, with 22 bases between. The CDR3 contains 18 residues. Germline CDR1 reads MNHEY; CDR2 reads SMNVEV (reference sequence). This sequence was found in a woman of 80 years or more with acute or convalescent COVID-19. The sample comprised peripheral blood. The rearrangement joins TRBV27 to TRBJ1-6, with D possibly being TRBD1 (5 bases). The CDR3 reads CASSLGSSLSGFYSPLHF. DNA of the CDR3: TGTGCCAGCAGTTTAGGGTCAAGTTTGTCAGGGTTCTATTCACCCCTCCACTTT.